One and the same sample provided the 17 T cell receptor beta chains below, sequenced in a study of blood T cell repertoires in COVID-19. Repertoires were generated with immunoSEQ multiplex PCR, while TCRdb's copy carries only in-frame clones and drops some. The repertoire holds fewer than 250,000 clones, around 76% seen once, with around 8% in the top ten. The sample comprised peripheral blood. The origin of the receptors is a woman in her sixties with COVID-19, enrolled during active disease.

This clone was detected only a few times. The chain has TRBV19 and TRBJ2-1, with TRBD2 identical over 10 bases. CDR1 LNHDA and CDR2 SQIVND come from the germline V gene (reference sequence). With 0 bases clipped from V and 6 bases from J, the junction kept 5 bases outside the gene matches. CDR3 size: 16 residues. The CDR3 is CASSIDLSSGGNEQFF. The CDR3 DNA sequence: TGTGCCAGTAGTATAGATCTCTCTAGCGGGGGCAATGAGCAGTTCTTC. Using reference TRBV19 and TRBJ2-1 for the parts outside the CDR3, the full variable domain is DGGITQSPKYLFRKEGQNVTLSCEQNLNHDAMYWYRQDPGQGLRLIYYSQIVNDFQKGDIAEGYSVSREKKESFPLTVTSAQKNPTAFYLCASSIDLSSGGNEQFFGPGTRLTVL.

The chain joins TRBV18 to TRBJ2-1, with 7 bases aligning to TRBD1. Trimming at V came to 4 bases and at J to 5 bases, leaving 8 bases not matched to a gene. Germline CDR1 KGHSH, CDR2 LQKENI. CDR3 length: 15 amino acids. CDR3 nucleotides: TGTGCCAGCTCACTAGGGGGCGGAGAAAACAATGAGCAGTTCTTC. This encodes CASSLGGGENNEQFF.

The rearrangement uses TRBV19 and TRBJ1-2; 8 nucleotides agree with TRBD1. The CDR3 runs 13 residues. In germline, CDR1 is LNHDA, CDR2 SQIVND (reference sequence). With 3 bases clipped from V and 4 bases from J, the junction kept 1 base outside the gene matches. The CDR3 nucleotides are TGTGCCAGTAGTATCGGACAGGGCTATGGCTACACCTTC. It codes for CASSIGQGYGYTF.

The genes are TRBV6-5 and TRBJ1-1; D gene uncertain. Between the trimmed V and J ends, which lost 0 bases and 7 bases, there was a span of 12 bases. The germline V gene encodes CDR1 MNHEY and CDR2 SVGAGI. The CDR3 totals 14 residues. In DNA form, the CDR3 reads TGTGCCAGCAGTTACTCTGGCAGACCTAGTGAAGCTTTCTTT. Amino acid sequence: CASSYSGRPSEAFF.

V is TRBV6-2 or TRBV6-3 and J is TRBJ2-5; 9 bases agree with TRBD2. J was trimmed by 4 bases and V by 2 bases; bases with no gene match: 8. Per the germline V gene, CDR1 is MNHEY and CDR2 is SVGEGT. This CDR3 is 16 amino acids long. This CDR3 reads CASSYAGGPTGETQYF. The CDR3 DNA reads TGTGCCAGCAGTTACGCGGGAGGGCCGACGGGAGAGACCCAGTACTTC.

The chain has TRBV7-9 and TRBJ1-1; no definite D call. Trimming pared 3 bases from V and 4 bases from J, leaving 12 bases between. This CDR3 spans 14 amino acids. The germline gives CDR1 SEHNR, CDR2 FQNEAQ (reference sequence). The CDR3 here is CASSFAAAGTEAFF. DNA for the CDR3: TGTGCCAGCAGCTTTGCAGCCGCGGGCACTGAAGCTTTCTTT.

The V and J genes are TRBV7-2 and TRBJ1-1; 7 nucleotides line up with TRBD1. The CDR3 covers 13 residues. The V gene end was trimmed by 3 bases and the J gene end by 3 bases; junction bases not matched to a gene: 1. Germline V gene sequence: CDR1 SGHTA, CDR2 FQGNSA. The DNA of the CDR3 is TGTGCCAGCAGCTTGGGACAGTACACTGAAGCTTTCTTT. Translation gives CASSLGQYTEAFF.

The chain joins TRBV5-4 to TRBJ2-3; 9 positions match TRBD1. Germline CDR1 and CDR2: SGHNT and YYREEE (reference sequence). The junction had 6 bases not matched to a gene; V was cut back by 0 bases and J by 1 base. The CDR3 is 17 residues long. CDR3 sequence: CASSLDSWTGGTDTQYF. Here the CDR3 DNA reads TGTGCCAGCAGCTTGGACTCCTGGACAGGGGGCACAGATACGCAGTATTTT.

This sequence joins TRBV12-3 or TRBV12-4 and TRBJ2-2, with D unresolved. V was clipped by 6 bases and J by 0 bases, with 5 bases between them. This CDR3 has 13 residues. The CDR3 DNA reads TGTGCCAGCAGGTCTACGAACACCGGGGAGCTGTTTTTT. This sequence encodes CASRSTNTGELFF.

The chain couples TRBV9 to TRBJ1-6; no definite D call. This CDR3 has 18 residues. Germline V CDR1 and CDR2: SGDLS, YYNGEE. Between the trimmed V and J ends, which lost 2 bases and 3 bases, there was a span of 18 bases. The CDR3 DNA reads as TGTGCCAGCAGCGTTTCTCCTCGTGGAGGTGACTATAATTCACCCCTCCACTTT. This encodes CASSVSPRGGDYNSPLHF.

The rearrangement uses TRBV6-2 or TRBV6-3 and TRBJ2-7; D is possibly TRBD1 (7 bases). Trimming stripped 3 bases from V and 0 bases from J, with 15 bases between. CDR3 size: 16 residues. Germline loops: CDR1 MNHEY, CDR2 SVGEGT. The CDR3, as DNA: TGTGCCAGCAGTTATCCCCAGGGGGGAATCTCCTACGAGCAGTACTTC. Translated, it gives CASSYPQGGISYEQYF.

V is TRBV7-9 and J is TRBJ1-4; weak D call: TRBD1 (5 bases). Germline CDR1 reads SEHNR; CDR2 reads FQNEAQ (reference sequence). There are 13 residues in the CDR3. V was trimmed by 10 bases and J by 3 bases, leaving 12 bases between them. CDR3: CATSGTSNEKLFF. The CDR3 DNA is TGTGCCACCTCCGGGACTTCTAATGAAAAACTGTTTTTT.

The chain couples TRBV2 to TRBJ1-6, with 8 positions matching TRBD1. The CDR3 totals 16 residues. Per the germline V gene, CDR1 is SNHLY and CDR2 is FYNNEI. V shed 4 bases, J shed 9 bases, and the junction held 11 bases outside the gene matches. CDR3 sequence reads: CASSVDRGSGGSPLHF. In nucleotides, the CDR3 is TGTGCCAGCAGTGTTGACAGGGGAAGCGGTGGTTCACCCCTCCACTTT. The variable domain in full, completed from reference TRBV2 and TRBJ1-6, reads EPEVTQTPSHQVTQMGQEVILRCVPISNHLYFYWYRQILGQKVEFLVSFYNNEISEKSEIFDDQFSVERPDGSNFTLKIRSTKLEDSAMYFCASSVDRGSGGSPLHFGNGTRLTVT.

This chain uses TRBV15 with TRBJ2-1; 9 bases map to TRBD2. V lost 5 bases and J lost 7; bases outside the gene matches: 9. CDR1 LNHNV and CDR2 YYDKDF come from the germline V gene (reference sequence). The CDR3 has 15 residues. This chain's CDR3 is CATSEFPSGANEQFF. DNA for the CDR3: TGTGCCACCAGCGAGTTTCCTAGCGGGGCAAATGAGCAGTTCTTC.

This rearrangement joins TRBV10-3 to TRBJ1-3; 7 bases match TRBD1. The CDR3 has 13 residues. Germline values: CDR1 ENHRY, CDR2 SYGVKD. J was trimmed by 7 bases and V by 3 bases; bases with no gene match: 3. CDR3: CAISDRGINTIYF. The CDR3 DNA reads as TGTGCCATCAGTGACAGGGGGATCAACACCATATATTTT.

The chain is built from TRBV6-6 and TRBJ2-2; tentatively, D is TRBD1 (6 bases). Trimming took 5 bases from V and 4 from J, leaving 17 bases between them. The CDR3 totals 16 residues. From germline, CDR1 is MNHNY and CDR2 SVGAGI (reference sequence). The CDR3 nucleotides read TGTGCCAGCAGTATTATCAGGGGTAGGGTCACCGGGGAGCTGTTTTTT. Translation gives CASSIIRGRVTGELFF.

In this sample, this clone turned up a few times. The V gene is TRBV28, the J gene TRBJ1-2; 7 bases fit TRBD1. The length of the CDR3 is 13 residues. V lost 7 bases and J lost 8; bases outside the gene matches: 10. Germline loops: CDR1 MDHEN, CDR2 SYDVKM. The CDR3 sequence: CASTPRQGRGYTF. CDR3 coding DNA: TGTGCCAGCACCCCCCGACAGGGCCGGGGCTACACCTTC.